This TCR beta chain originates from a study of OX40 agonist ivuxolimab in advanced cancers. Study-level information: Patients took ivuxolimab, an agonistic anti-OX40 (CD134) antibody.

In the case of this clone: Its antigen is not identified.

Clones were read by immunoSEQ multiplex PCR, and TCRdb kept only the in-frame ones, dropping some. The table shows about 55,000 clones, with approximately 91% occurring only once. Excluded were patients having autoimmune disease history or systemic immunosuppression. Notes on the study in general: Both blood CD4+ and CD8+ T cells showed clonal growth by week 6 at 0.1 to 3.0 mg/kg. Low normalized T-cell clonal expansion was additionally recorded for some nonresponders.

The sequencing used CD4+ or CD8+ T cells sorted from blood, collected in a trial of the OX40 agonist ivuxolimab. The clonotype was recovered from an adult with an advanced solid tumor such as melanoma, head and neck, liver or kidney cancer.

The CDR3 nucleotides are TGCAGTGCTCGATGGGAGGTCGAGCAGTACTTC. Protein: CSARWEVEQYF. The chain recombines TRBV20-1 with TRBJ2-7; D is perhaps TRBD2 (6 bases). V shed 5 bases and J shed 6 bases, with 11 bases lying between them. CDR1 and CDR2 (germline): DFQATT, SNEGSKA (reference sequence). The CDR3 has 11 amino acids.